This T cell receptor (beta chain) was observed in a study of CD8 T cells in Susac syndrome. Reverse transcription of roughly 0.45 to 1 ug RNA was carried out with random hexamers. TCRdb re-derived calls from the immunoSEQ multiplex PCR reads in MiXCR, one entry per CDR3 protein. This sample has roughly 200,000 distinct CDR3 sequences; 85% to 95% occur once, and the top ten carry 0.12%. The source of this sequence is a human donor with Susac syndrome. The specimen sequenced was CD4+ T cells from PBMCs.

CDR3 residues: CSVGLAGASSYNEQFF. CDR3 DNA sequence: TGCAGCGTTGGGCTAGCGGGGGCTAGCTCCTACAATGAGCAGTTCTTC. This sequence joins TRBV29-1 and TRBJ2-1; 10 bases are shared with TRBD2. Unmatched junction bases numbered 6, after V lost 4 bases and J lost 0 bases. Germline V gene data show CDR1 as SQVTM and CDR2 as ANQGSEA. The CDR3 spans 16 residues.